This TCR beta chain originates from a study of cytotoxic CD8 clonotypes in ibrutinib-treated CLL. Study-wide context: Within the patient group, ten to twelve were relapsed/refractory and some 16 treatment-naive, and about 17 were IGHV unmutated. Regarding the study as a whole: Once treatment began, public clonotypes, which were uncommon, contracted or stayed stable. At ibrutinib response, clonality increased, and at progression it declined back toward baseline. T-cell clonality at baseline went above that of age-matched healthy donors and rose and fell with circulating CD8+ T-cell counts.

Per germline, CDR1 MDHEN and CDR2 SYDVKM. Trimming left V 2 bases short and J 0 bases short, with 10 bases between. The CDR3 totals 15 residues. Comment on this clone: Its antigen is currently unknown.

Assay used: immunoSEQ multiplex PCR; TCRdb lists only in-frame clones, some missing. The sample shows about 140,000 clones, roughly 80% of them seen only once. The sequencing used PBMCs, collected after 12 months of ibrutinib treatment. The chain is built from TRBV28 and TRBJ1-1; D call uncertain. This TCR came from a human donor with chronic lymphocytic leukemia. The DNA for the CDR3 is TGTGCCAGCAGTTTAGCAACAGTCATGAACACTGAAGCTTTCTTT. This encodes CASSLATVMNTEAFF.